Shown below are 13 T cell receptor beta chains from a single sample sequenced in a study of blood T cell repertoires in COVID-19. The repertoire was sequenced with immunoSEQ multiplex PCR; TCRdb's copy has only in-frame clones and lacks some. Seen here are some 350,000 clones, 85% to 90% observed once, and the top ten hold around 6%. Specimen: peripheral blood. These receptors all come from a woman between 50 and 59 years old with COVID-19, enrolled during active disease.

V gene TRBV5-4 combines with J gene TRBJ2-7; TRBD2 matches at 10 bases. Looked up from germline, CDR1 is SGHNT and CDR2 is YYREEE (reference sequence). This CDR3 region has 16 residues. After removal of 4 bases from V and 2 bases from J, the junction contained 9 bases not matched to a gene. For the CDR3, the DNA is TGTGCCAGCAGCGCGAATCCTAGCGGGAGAACCTACGAGCAGTACTTC. Translation: CASSANPSGRTYEQYF.

V usage is TRBV30 and J usage is TRBJ2-3; 12 bases agree with TRBD2. Losses at the gene ends were 4 bases for V and 11 bases for J; bases not matched to a gene: 10. Germline V gene lookup returns CDR1 GTSNPN and CDR2 SVGIG (reference sequence). This CDR3 is built from 14 residues. The chain's CDR3 is CAWTRTSGASGQYF. CDR3 nucleotide sequence: TGTGCCTGGACAAGGACTAGCGGGGCCTCGGGGCAGTATTTT. The full variable domain, its missing parts supplied by reference TRBV30 and TRBJ2-3, is SQTIHQWPATLVQPVGSPLSLECTVEGTSNPNLYWYRQAAGRGLQLLFYSVGIGQISSEVPQNLSASRPQDRQFILSSKKLLLSDSGFYLCAWTRTSGASGQYFGPGTRLTVL.

V gene TRBV27 combines with J gene TRBJ1-1, with 9 bases identical to TRBD1. CDR1 and CDR2 from the germline V gene are MNHEY and SMNVEV (reference sequence). J gave up 2 bases and V 8 bases, and 3 bases lay outside the gene matches. This CDR3 is built from 13 residues. The CDR3 is CASWDRVNTEAFF. The CDR3 DNA reads as TGTGCCAGCTGGGACAGGGTAAACACTGAAGCTTTCTTT.

The V gene is TRBV9, the J gene TRBJ2-3; D ambiguous. V lost 5 bases and J lost 2, with 12 bases in between. Germline V gene sequence: CDR1 SGDLS, CDR2 YYNGEE. The CDR3 totals 14 residues. The CDR3, as DNA: TGTGCCAGCAGTCCTACCCAAAACACAGATACGCAGTATTTT. Residues: CASSPTQNTDTQYF.

V gene TRBV2 combines with J gene TRBJ2-7; tentative D call: TRBD1 (7 bases). This CDR3 has 14 residues. Per the germline V gene, CDR1 is SNHLY and CDR2 is FYNNEI. V lost 8 bases and J lost 3, with 17 bases in between. Here the CDR3 reads CASRRDRTDYEQYF. DNA for the CDR3: TGTGCCAGCCGGCGGGACAGAACAGACTACGAGCAGTACTTC.

The chain employs TRBV29-1 and TRBJ2-1; 8 bases are a match to TRBD2. Germline V gene sequence: CDR1 SQVTM, CDR2 ANQGSEA. CDR3 length: 14 amino acids. With V trimmed by 7 bases and J by 0 bases, 5 bases remained unmatched. CDR3 coding DNA: TGCAGCGCTGGAGGGACTAGCTCCTACAATGAGCAGTTCTTC. Its protein product is CSAGGTSSYNEQFF.

This chain connects TRBV19 to TRBJ2-1, with a weak D call TRBD2 (5 bases). The CDR3 runs 16 residues. V lost 3 bases, J lost 4 bases, and 16 bases lay in between. Germline CDR1 reads LNHDA; CDR2 reads SQIVND (reference sequence). This chain's CDR3 is CASSISLVAMYNEQFF. In nucleotides, the CDR3 is TGTGCCAGTAGTATTTCCCTGGTAGCGATGTACAATGAGCAGTTCTTC.

The chain joins TRBV6-1 to TRBJ1-5; TRBD1 agrees at 9 bases. This CDR3 region has 14 residues. V was pared by 3 bases and J by 5 bases, with 2 bases of the junction left unmatched. In germline, CDR1 is MNHNS, CDR2 SASEGT. The CDR3 DNA is TGTGCCAGCAGTGATAACAGGGGGCATCAGCCCCAGCATTTT. Amino acid sequence: CASSDNRGHQPQHF.

The genes are TRBV2 and TRBJ2-5, with TRBD2 matching 12 bases. There are 16 residues in the CDR3. CDR1 is SNHLY and CDR2 is FYNNEI in the germline V gene. Trimming cost V 7 bases and J 4 bases; bases outside gene matches: 10. Here the CDR3 DNA reads TGTGCCAGCAAGCTACTAGCGGGAGGTCGTGGAGAGACCCAGTACTTC. Translated: CASKLLAGGRGETQYF.

The chain has TRBV3-1 (or the pseudogene TRBV3-2) and TRBJ1-1, with TRBD1 identical over 12 bases. The ends lost 4 bases at V and 5 bases at J; junction bases unmatched: 17. This CDR3 has 19 amino acids. CDR1 and CDR2 from the germline V gene are LGHDT and YNNKEL (reference sequence). CDR3 in DNA: TGTGCCAGCAGCCCCCGGGACAGGGGGCGATCCATTGTTGTGACTGAAGCTTTCTTT. Translation gives CASSPRDRGRSIVVTEAFF.

This chain links TRBV9 with TRBJ2-3; 10 nucleotides match TRBD2. Trimming removed 3 bases from V and 7 bases from J; junction bases left unmatched: 11. In germline, CDR1 is SGDLS, CDR2 YYNGEE. This CDR3 spans 16 amino acids. The CDR3 loop reads CASSAGGTSVGNTQYF. CDR3 sequence (DNA): TGTGCCAGCAGCGCCGGGGGGACTAGCGTTGGGAATACGCAGTATTTT.

This clone has more than one count but fewer than ten. The chain is built from TRBV7-2 and TRBJ2-2; 7 nucleotides align to TRBD2. This CDR3 comprises 18 residues. The V gene end was trimmed by 1 base and the J gene end by 7 bases; junction bases not matched to a gene: 15. The germline CDR1 and CDR2 sequences are SGHTA and FQGNSA. This chain's CDR3 is CASSLGPNSREKIGELFF. The CDR3 DNA reads as TGTGCCAGCAGCTTAGGCCCCAACTCGCGGGAGAAAATCGGGGAGCTGTTTTTT.

This chain links TRBV6-6 with TRBJ1-2; D possibly corresponds to TRBD1 (5 bases). V lost 5 bases to trimming and J lost 2 bases, with 18 bases between them. The germline V gene has CDR1 MNHNY and CDR2 SVGAGI (reference sequence). This CDR3 has 16 residues. In DNA form, the CDR3 reads TGTGCCAGCAGTCTGGCAGGGCAGAGACCCAACTATGGCTACACCTTC. It yields the protein CASSLAGQRPNYGYTF.